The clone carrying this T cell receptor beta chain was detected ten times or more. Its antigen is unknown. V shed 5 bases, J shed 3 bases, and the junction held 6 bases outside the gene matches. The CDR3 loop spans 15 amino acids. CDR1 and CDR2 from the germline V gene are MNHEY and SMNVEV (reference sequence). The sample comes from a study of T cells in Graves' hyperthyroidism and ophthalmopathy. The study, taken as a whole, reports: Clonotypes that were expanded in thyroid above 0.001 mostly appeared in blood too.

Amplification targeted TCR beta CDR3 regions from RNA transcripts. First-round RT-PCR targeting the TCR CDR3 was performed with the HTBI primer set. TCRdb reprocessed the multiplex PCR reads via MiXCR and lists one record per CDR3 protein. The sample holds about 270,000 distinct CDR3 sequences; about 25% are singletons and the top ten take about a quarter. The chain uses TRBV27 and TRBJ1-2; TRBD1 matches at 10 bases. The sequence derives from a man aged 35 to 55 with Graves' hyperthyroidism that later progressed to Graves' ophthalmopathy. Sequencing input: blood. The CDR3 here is CASSQGTGVHYGYTF. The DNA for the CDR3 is TGTGCCAGCAGTCAGGGGACAGGGGTCCACTATGGCTACACCTTC.